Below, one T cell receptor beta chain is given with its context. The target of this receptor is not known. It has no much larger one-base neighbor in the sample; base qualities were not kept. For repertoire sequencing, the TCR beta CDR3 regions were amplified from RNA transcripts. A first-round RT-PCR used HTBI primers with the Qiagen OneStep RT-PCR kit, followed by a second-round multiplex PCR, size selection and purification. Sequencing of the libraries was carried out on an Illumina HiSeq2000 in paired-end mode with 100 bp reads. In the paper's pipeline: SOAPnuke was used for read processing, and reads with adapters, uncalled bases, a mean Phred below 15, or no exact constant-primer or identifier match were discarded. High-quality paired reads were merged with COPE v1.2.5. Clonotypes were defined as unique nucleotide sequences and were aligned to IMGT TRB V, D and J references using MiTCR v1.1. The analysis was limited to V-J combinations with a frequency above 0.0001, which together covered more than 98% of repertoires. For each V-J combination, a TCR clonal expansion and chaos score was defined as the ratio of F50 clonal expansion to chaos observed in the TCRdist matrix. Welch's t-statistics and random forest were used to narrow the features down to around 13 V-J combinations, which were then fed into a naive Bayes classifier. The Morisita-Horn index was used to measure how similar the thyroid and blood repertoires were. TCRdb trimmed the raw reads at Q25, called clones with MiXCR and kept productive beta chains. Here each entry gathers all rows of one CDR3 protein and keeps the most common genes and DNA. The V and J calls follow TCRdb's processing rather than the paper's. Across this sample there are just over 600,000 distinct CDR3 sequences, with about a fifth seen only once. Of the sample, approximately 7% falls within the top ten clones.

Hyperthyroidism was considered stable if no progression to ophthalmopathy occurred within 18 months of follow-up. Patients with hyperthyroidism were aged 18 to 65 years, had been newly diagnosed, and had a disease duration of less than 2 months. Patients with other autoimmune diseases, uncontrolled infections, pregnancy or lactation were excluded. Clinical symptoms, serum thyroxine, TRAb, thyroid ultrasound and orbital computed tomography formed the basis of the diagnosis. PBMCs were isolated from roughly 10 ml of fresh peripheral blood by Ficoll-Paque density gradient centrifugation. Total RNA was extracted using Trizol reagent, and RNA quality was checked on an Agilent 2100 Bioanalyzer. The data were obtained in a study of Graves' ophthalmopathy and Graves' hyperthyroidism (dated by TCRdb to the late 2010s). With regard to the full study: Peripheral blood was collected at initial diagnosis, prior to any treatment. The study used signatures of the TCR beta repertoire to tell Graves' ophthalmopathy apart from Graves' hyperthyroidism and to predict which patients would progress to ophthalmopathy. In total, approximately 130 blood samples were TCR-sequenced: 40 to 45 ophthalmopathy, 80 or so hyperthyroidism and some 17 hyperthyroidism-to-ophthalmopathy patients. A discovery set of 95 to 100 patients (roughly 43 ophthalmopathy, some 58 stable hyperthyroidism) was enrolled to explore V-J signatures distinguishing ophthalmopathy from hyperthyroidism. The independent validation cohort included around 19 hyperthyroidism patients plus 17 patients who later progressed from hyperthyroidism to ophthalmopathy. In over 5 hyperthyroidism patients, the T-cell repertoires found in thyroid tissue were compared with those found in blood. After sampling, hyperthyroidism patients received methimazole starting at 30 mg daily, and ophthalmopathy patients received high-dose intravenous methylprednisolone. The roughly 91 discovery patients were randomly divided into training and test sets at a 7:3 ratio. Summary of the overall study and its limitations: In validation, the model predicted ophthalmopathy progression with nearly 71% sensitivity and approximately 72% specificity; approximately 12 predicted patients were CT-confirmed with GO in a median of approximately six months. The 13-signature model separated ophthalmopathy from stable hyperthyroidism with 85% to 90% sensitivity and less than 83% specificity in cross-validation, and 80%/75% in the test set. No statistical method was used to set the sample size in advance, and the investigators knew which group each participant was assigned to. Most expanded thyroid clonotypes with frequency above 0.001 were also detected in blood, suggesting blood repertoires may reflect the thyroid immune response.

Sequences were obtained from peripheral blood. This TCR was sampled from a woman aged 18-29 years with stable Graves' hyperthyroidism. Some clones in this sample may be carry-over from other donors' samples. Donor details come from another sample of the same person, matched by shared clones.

CDR3 region: CASSFQVVGTNTEAFF. The DNA is as follows: TGTGCCAGCAGTTTTCAGGTTGTAGGAACGAACACTGAAGCTTTCTTT. The chain is made from TRBV27 and TRBJ1-1; the D gene lacks a confident call. The CDR3 numbers 16 residues from cysteine through phenylalanine. The DNA shown is the 48-base CDR3, in frame from base 1. V loses 3 bases, J loses 1 base, and the germline ends lie 15 bases apart. The germline V gene (reference sequence) specifies MNHEY as CDR1 and SMNVEV as CDR2.